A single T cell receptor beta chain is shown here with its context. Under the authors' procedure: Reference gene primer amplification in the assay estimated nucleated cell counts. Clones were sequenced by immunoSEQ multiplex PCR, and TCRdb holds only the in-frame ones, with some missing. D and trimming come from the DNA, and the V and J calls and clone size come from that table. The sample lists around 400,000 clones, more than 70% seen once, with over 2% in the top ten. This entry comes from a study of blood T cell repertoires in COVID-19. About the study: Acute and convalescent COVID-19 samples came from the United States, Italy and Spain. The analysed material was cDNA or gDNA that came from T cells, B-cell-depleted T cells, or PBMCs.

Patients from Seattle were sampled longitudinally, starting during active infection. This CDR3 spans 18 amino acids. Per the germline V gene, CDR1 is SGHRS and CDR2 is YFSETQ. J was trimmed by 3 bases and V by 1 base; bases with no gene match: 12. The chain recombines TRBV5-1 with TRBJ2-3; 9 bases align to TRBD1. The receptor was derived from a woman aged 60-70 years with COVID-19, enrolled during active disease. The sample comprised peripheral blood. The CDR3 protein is CASSLNPLGQGRTDTQYF. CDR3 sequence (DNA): TGCGCCAGCAGCTTGAACCCCCTCGGACAGGGGAGAACAGATACGCAGTATTTT. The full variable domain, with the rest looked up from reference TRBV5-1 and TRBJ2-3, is KAGVTQTPRYLIKTRGQQVTLSCSPISGHRSVSWYQQTPGQGLQFLFEYFSETQRNKGNFPGRFSGRQFSNSRSEMNVSTLELGDSALYLCASSLNPLGQGRTDTQYFGPGTRLTVL.